Here is one TCR beta chain with its context. Its matching antigen is unknown. The sample is drawn from a study of beta chain features in type 1 diabetes. The investigators reverse transcribed all of the isolated RNA, so they sequenced expressed TCRB transcripts. The assay was immunoSEQ multiplex PCR, and TCRdb's table has in-frame clones only and misses some. The table has roughly 240,000 clones, about 71% seen once. The germline V and J ends were trimmed by 1 base and 2 bases, with 14 bases remaining between them. The CDR3 loop spans 16 amino acids. The germline CDR1 and CDR2 sequences are SGHTA and FQGNSA. General study results and limits: Shortening of TCRB CDR3s, moderate but significant, appeared in all four CD4+ subsets of Type 1 diabetes patients.

The TCR comes from a man between 25 and 39 years old in good health. This rearrangement joins TRBV7-2 to TRBJ2-5; TRBD1 is a possible D gene (5 bases). Sequencing was performed on naive CD4+ T cells from blood. This CDR3 reads CASSLVGPGLQETQYF. In nucleotides, the CDR3 is TGTGCCAGCAGCTTAGTAGGTCCAGGGCTACAAGAGACCCAGTACTTC.